Presented here are 16 T cell receptor beta chains from one specimen sequenced in a study of shared clonotypes between healthy human individuals. Assay used: immunoSEQ multiplex PCR; TCRdb lists only in-frame clones, some missing. The sample consists of about 470,000 clones, around 75% of them appearing once. The sample consisted of PBMCs. Receptors were obtained from a woman aged 40 to 50 in good health. Some clones in this sample may be carry-over from other donors' samples.

This chain joins TRBV19 and TRBJ2-2, with 7 bases aligning to TRBD2. The J segment lost 4 bases and the V segment lost 7 bases, leaving 9 bases of the junction unmatched. The germline CDR1 and CDR2 sequences are LNHDA and SQIVND (reference sequence). The CDR3 sequence is 15 residues long. The CDR3 DNA follows: TGTGCCAGTATGGGGAGGGCCCAAATCACCGGGGAGCTGTTTTTT. It yields the protein CASMGRAQITGELFF.

This clone has more than one count but fewer than ten. The V gene is TRBV30, the J gene TRBJ1-2; TRBD1 matches 7 bases. Germline V CDR1 and CDR2: GTSNPN, SVGIG (reference sequence). V lost 2 bases, J lost 8 bases, and 11 bases stayed unmatched. This CDR3 comprises 14 residues. The CDR3 DNA follows: TGTGCCTGGAGTACGTCACAGGGGATTTGGGGCTACACCTTC. It translates to CAWSTSQGIWGYTF. Full variable domain (remainder filled in from reference TRBV30 and TRBJ1-2): SQTIHQWPATLVQPVGSPLSLECTVEGTSNPNLYWYRQAAGRGLQLLFYSVGIGQISSEVPQNLSASRPQDRQFILSSKKLLLSDSGFYLCAWSTSQGIWGYTFGSGTRLTVV.

This clone was detected only a few times. Distinct nucleotide sequences in the sample also encode this CDR3. CDR3 sequence (DNA): TGTGCCAGTAGTATATCAGGGAGTGGCTACACCTTC. This encodes CASSISGSGYTF. The rearrangement links TRBV19 to TRBJ1-2, with a possible D match to TRBD1 (5 bases). V was shortened by 2 bases and J by 7 bases, with 8 bases between the two germline ends. Germline CDR1 LNHDA, CDR2 SQIVND (reference sequence). This CDR3 has 12 amino acids.

This clone came up many times. The rearrangement joins TRBV2 to TRBJ2-2; D is ambiguous. V shed 6 bases and J shed 1 base, with 6 bases lying between them. The CDR3 totals 13 residues. Germline V gives CDR1 SNHLY, CDR2 FYNNEI. CDR3 in DNA: TGTGCCAGCAGGGCTCAGAACACCGGGGAGCTGTTTTTT. Translating it yields CASRAQNTGELFF. Together with reference TRBV2 and TRBJ2-2, the CDR3 gives the full variable domain: EPEVTQTPSHQVTQMGQEVILRCVPISNHLYFYWYRQILGQKVEFLVSFYNNEISEKSEIFDDQFSVERPDGSNFTLKIRSTKLEDSAMYFCASRAQNTGELFFGEGSRLTVL.

This clone has more than one count but fewer than ten. The chain has TRBV5-6 and TRBJ1-2; tentative D call: TRBD1 (5 bases). The V end was cut by 2 bases, the J end by 4 bases, with 9 bases between. This CDR3 contains 13 residues. Germline V gene data show CDR1 as SGHDT and CDR2 as YYEEEE. The CDR3: CASSLRGSYGYTF. CDR3 nucleotides: TGTGCCAGCAGCTTAAGGGGATCCTATGGCTACACCTTC.

V and J are TRBV6-5 and TRBJ2-1; TRBD1 is a possible D gene (5 bases). V was cut by 6 bases and J by 6 bases, with 15 bases left in between. The length of the CDR3 is 14 residues. Germline values: CDR1 MNHEY, CDR2 SVGAGI. This CDR3 is CASSKSGFGNEQFF. Here the CDR3 DNA reads TGTGCCAGCAGCAAATCAGGGTTCGGCAATGAGCAGTTCTTC.

This sequence joins TRBV6-1 and TRBJ2-3, with D uncertain. Per the germline V gene, CDR1 is MNHNS and CDR2 is SASEGT. The germline V and J ends were trimmed by 5 bases and 7 bases, with 16 bases remaining between them. This CDR3 is built from 14 residues. The DNA of the CDR3 is TGTGCCAGCAGTCCGGGCCGTAGCTCATATACGCAGTATTTT. This sequence encodes CASSPGRSSYTQYF.

This clone has at least ten counts. This rearrangement joins TRBV7-9 to TRBJ2-7; D unclear. The CDR3 runs to 13 residues. In germline, CDR1 is SEHNR, CDR2 FQNEAQ (reference sequence). V was cut by 5 bases and J by 5 bases, with 13 bases left in between. CDR3 in amino acids: CASSLSSIHEQYF. Written as DNA, the CDR3 is TGTGCCAGCAGCCTCTCCTCCATCCACGAGCAGTACTTC.

The genes are TRBV10-1 and TRBJ2-7; the match to TRBD1 covers 9 bases. CDR3 length equals 15 residues. Trimming at V came to 6 bases and at J to 4 bases, leaving 10 bases not matched to a gene. Germline V gene data show CDR1 as WNHNN and CDR2 as SYGVQD (reference sequence). CDR3 protein: CASSADRGYGYEQYF. For the CDR3, the DNA is TGCGCCAGCAGCGCTGACAGGGGGTATGGATACGAGCAGTACTTC.

V usage is TRBV5-6 and J usage is TRBJ2-3; 14 bases align to TRBD2. Germline V gene sequence: CDR1 SGHDT, CDR2 YYEEEE. The V segment lost 4 bases and the J segment 5 bases; nucleotides outside the gene matches: 9. This CDR3 is built from 17 residues. The chain's CDR3 is CASSDGLAGGSGDTQYF. CDR3 coding DNA: TGTGCCAGCAGCGACGGACTAGCGGGAGGAAGCGGAGATACGCAGTATTTT.

The chain recombines TRBV2 with TRBJ1-3, with D unresolved. Trimming took 7 bases from V and 0 from J, leaving 10 bases between them. The CDR3 extends over 14 amino acids. Per germline, CDR1 SNHLY and CDR2 FYNNEI. The CDR3 sequence is CASMLTYSGNTIYF. CDR3 nucleotides: TGTGCCAGCATGCTGACATACTCTGGAAACACCATATATTTT.

This chain joins TRBV4-1 and TRBJ1-2; D unclear. The germline V gene has CDR1 MGHRA and CDR2 YSYEKL. This CDR3 is 15 amino acids long. The V end lost 1 base, the J end lost 4 bases, and 13 bases lay between the germline ends. In nucleotides, the CDR3 is TGCGCCAGCAGCCAAGCCCGAATAACGGGCTATGGCTACACCTTC. Amino acids: CASSQARITGYGYTF.

For this clone: Other DNA sequences within the sample encode an identical CDR3. The chain carries TRBV7-9 and TRBJ1-2; no definite D call. The CDR3 covers 12 residues. Germline V lookup: CDR1 SEHNR, CDR2 FQNEAQ (reference sequence). V gave up 5 bases and J gave up 5 bases, with 9 bases separating them. In DNA, the CDR3 is TGTGCCAGCAGCCTCGAAGGTTATGGCTACACCTTC. As protein: CASSLEGYGYTF.

V usage is TRBV5-4 and J usage is TRBJ2-7; 12 positions agree with TRBD2. Per the germline V gene, CDR1 is SGHNT and CDR2 is YYREEE (reference sequence). The CDR3 contains 15 residues. With 4 bases clipped from V and 7 bases from J, the junction kept 9 bases outside the gene matches. Here the CDR3 DNA reads TGTGCCAGCAGCCGAAGGACTAGCGGGGTCCTGGAGCAGTACTTC. Translating it yields CASSRRTSGVLEQYF.

The sample holds a few counts of this clone. Other DNA variants within this sample encode the same CDR3. This chain uses TRBV28 with TRBJ1-1; no reliable D call. Germline CDR1 MDHEN, CDR2 SYDVKM. The CDR3 is 12 amino acids. The V end lost 6 bases, the J end lost 1 base, and 6 bases lay between the germline ends. DNA of the CDR3: TGTGCCAGCAGCTTGACGAACACTGAAGCTTTCTTT. This translates into CASSLTNTEAFF.

This chain links TRBV18 with TRBJ2-7, with no clear D. Germline lookup yields CDR1 KGHSH and CDR2 LQKENI. The CDR3 extends over 13 amino acids. Trimming left V 6 bases short and J 2 bases short, with 11 bases between. DNA for the CDR3: TGTGCCAGCTCCCGTGCGGCAGCCTACGAGCAGTACTTC. This encodes CASSRAAAYEQYF.